This entry concerns a single T cell receptor (beta chain). Its antigen is still unknown. Ophthalmopathy in the patients scored at least 3 on Clinical Activity Score and at least 4 on NOSPECS grade, lasting under 3 months. It was 8.5 to 10 ml of fresh peripheral blood that supplied the PBMCs. V gave up 5 bases and J gave up 3 bases, with 18 bases separating them. CDR1 and CDR2 from the germline V gene are DFQATT and SNEGSKA (reference sequence). CDR3 size: 15 residues. RNA transcripts gave rise to amplified TCR beta CDR3 regions. Primed by the HTBI set, a first-round RT-PCR was run on the TCR CDR3. TCRdb re-derived calls from the multiplex PCR reads in MiXCR, one entry per CDR3 protein. This table has 640,000 or so distinct CDR3 sequences, about 14% appearing once. This sample stems from a study of T cells in Graves' hyperthyroidism and ophthalmopathy. Study-wide findings and caveats: Also found in blood were most expanded thyroid clonotypes above 0.001. Model output signaled ophthalmopathy a median 6.5 months ahead of onset.

The chain joins TRBV20-1 to TRBJ2-3; D may match TRBD1 or TRBD2 (5 bases each). Sequenced sample: blood. This TCR derives from a woman between 40 and 55 years old with Graves' ophthalmopathy. The CDR3 DNA reads as TGCAGTGCTGAAAATGGCCTTGAGGGGACAGATACGCAGTATTTT. Protein: CSAENGLEGTDTQYF.